A selection of T cell receptor beta chains follows, all from one sample in a study of blood T cell repertoires in COVID-19. Some clones are missing from TCRdb's copy, which holds only in-frame ones; the method was immunoSEQ multiplex PCR. The sample has about 250,000 clones, 70% to 85% seen once. Source material: peripheral blood. These receptors all stem from a woman aged 80 or over with acute or convalescent COVID-19. The CDR3 runs from the conserved cysteine through the conserved F or W. Each record gives: CDR3 length, J gene, V gene, CDR3 protein.

16 TRBJ2-7 TRBV5-1 CASSLMAGAGPREQYF
13 TRBJ2-5 TRBV7-9 CASSPLPGETQYF
14 TRBJ2-3 TRBV6-1 CASALASSTDTQYF
17 TRBJ2-2 TRBV10-3 CAISAPSGDVATGELFF
14 TRBJ1-5 TRBV19 CASSIRQGDQPQHF
16 TRBJ2-1 TRBV11-2 CASSLDWVGGSHEQFF
15 TRBJ1-1 TRBV11-2 CASSLDLSGFTEAFF
14 TRBJ2-3 TRBV6-6 CASSPGLGADTQYF
15 TRBJ2-7 TRBV5-6 CASSLPGTGPYEQYF
16 TRBJ2-2 TRBV6-1 CASSDNPSTSSGELFF
14 TRBJ1-6 TRBV3-1/TRBV3-2 CASSMTGVNSPLHF
16 TRBJ2-5 TRBV5-4 CASSPSGGRSRETQYF
15 TRBJ2-7 TRBV5-1 CASTVSPGQGFEQYF
17 TRBJ2-3 TRBV9 CASSEGLGSLARGTQYF
16 TRBJ1-3 TRBV16 CASSQQQGAAGNTIYF
14 TRBJ2-5 TRBV3-1/TRBV3-2 CASSPGTAQETQYF
15 TRBJ2-3 TRBV9 CASSVISGGPDTQYF
15 TRBJ2-7 TRBV5-1 CASSLKGGGLYEQYF
16 TRBJ1-1 TRBV6-6 CASSYSGGGPNTEAFF
16 TRBJ2-2 TRBV5-1 CASSQVTGFDTGELFF
16 TRBJ2-7 TRBV18 CASSPGRQVSSYEQYF
13 TRBJ1-4 TRBV5-4 CASSLGQEEKLFF
12 TRBJ1-1 TRBV12-3/TRBV12-4 CASSRRGKEAFF
14 TRBJ1-2 TRBV2 CASSGGRGLVSYTF
16 TRBJ2-1 TRBV6-6 CASSYSGSGVYNEQFF
15 TRBJ2-1 TRBV30 CAWSVGSGVYNEQFF
17 TRBJ2-3 TRBV2 CASSGLAGATNTDTQYF
14 TRBJ2-3 TRBV11-2 CASRVAGGPDTQYF
15 TRBJ1-2 TRBV3-1/TRBV3-2 CASSQLLGRAYGYTF